Sequencing of this TCR beta chain was carried out in a study of shared T cell receptors in the human thymus. V lost 1 base and J 0 bases, leaving 12 bases between the germline ends. The CDR3 covers 16 residues. Per germline, CDR1 LNHDA and CDR2 SQIVND (reference sequence). Sequencing used immunoSEQ multiplex PCR; TCRdb keeps in-frame clones, though not all of them. The table lists hundreds of thousands of clones, around 93% of them singletons. The sequence was collected from a human donor. Material for sequencing was thymocytes. V usage is TRBV19 and J usage is TRBJ1-1; a weak D match, TRBD1 (5 bases). CDR3 loop: CASSIGWTRLNTEAFF. The CDR3 DNA is TGTGCCAGTAGTATAGGGTGGACAAGACTGAACACTGAAGCTTTCTTT.